This passage covers 27 T cell receptor beta chains from one sample sequenced in a study of T cells in Graves' hyperthyroidism and ophthalmopathy. Authors of the study amplified TCR beta CDR3 regions from RNA transcripts. First-round RT-PCR of the TCR CDR3 relied on the HTBI primer set. TCRdb re-called the multiplex PCR reads through MiXCR, storing one row per CDR3 protein. The repertoire has some 490,000 distinct CDR3 sequences, roughly 15% of them found once; the top ten carry 25% to 30%. Sequencing was done on a sample of blood. Source of these receptors: a woman aged 25 to 39 with Graves' ophthalmopathy.

The chain links TRBV29-1 to TRBJ1-4; TRBD1 is a possible D gene (5 bases). V was pared by 2 bases and J by 8 bases, with 12 bases between. CDR1 SQVTM and CDR2 ANQGSEA come from the germline V gene. The CDR3 is 13 residues long. The CDR3 DNA sequence: TGCAGCGTTGAATTTGGGGGGGACGAAAAACTGTTTTTT. This translates into CSVEFGGDEKLFF. Based on the CDR3 plus reference TRBV29-1 and TRBJ1-4, the full variable domain is SAVISQKPSRDICQRGTSLTIQCQVDSQVTMMFWYRQQPGQSLTLIATANQGSEATYESGFVIDKFPISRPNLTFSTLTVSNMSPEDSSIYLCSVEFGGDEKLFFGSGTQLSVL.

This clonotype has just a few counts. This chain links TRBV24-1 with TRBJ2-1; the D gene could be TRBD1 or TRBD2 (5 bases each). Trimming cost V 0 bases and J 6 bases, with 8 bases left between them. The CDR3 runs to 14 residues. The V gene's germline CDR1 is KGHDR and CDR2 SFDVKD. The CDR3 reads CATSDLGDLNEQFF. As DNA, the CDR3 is TGTGCCACCAGTGATTTGGGGGACCTCAATGAGCAGTTCTTC.

This clonotype was recorded a few times. The gene calls are TRBV9 and TRBJ2-7; the D call may be TRBD1 or TRBD2 (5 bases each). CDR3 size: 15 residues. The V gene lost 0 bases and the J gene lost 6 bases, with 16 bases spanning the gap. Germline values: CDR1 SGDLS, CDR2 YYNGEE. DNA for the CDR3: TGTGCCAGCAGCGTAGAGGGTCTGCCAGGGAGCGAGCAGTACTTC. Protein sequence: CASSVEGLPGSEQYF.

This clonotype was observed at least ten times. This chain's CDR3 is CSARAQRGLGHEQYF. The CDR3 DNA sequence: TGCAGTGCTAGGGCCCAAAGGGGGCTTGGCCACGAGCAGTACTTC. The genes are TRBV20-1 and TRBJ2-7, with 7 bases that match TRBD1. After removal of 3 bases from V and 5 bases from J, the junction contained 13 bases not matched to a gene. Germline CDR1 DFQATT, CDR2 SNEGSKA (reference sequence). The CDR3 runs to 15 residues.

This clonotype was counted many times. This sequence joins TRBV28 and TRBJ1-1; D remains ambiguous. Germline V gene lookup returns CDR1 MDHEN and CDR2 SYDVKM. Trimming pared 2 bases from V and 3 bases from J, leaving 4 bases between. The CDR3 covers 12 residues. Written as DNA, the CDR3 is TGTGCCAGCAGTTTAACCTACACTGAAGCTTTCTTT. Its protein is CASSLTYTEAFF.

This clonotype was detected only a few times. The rearrangement links TRBV20-1 to TRBJ1-4; unclear D gene. This CDR3 comprises 12 residues. V lost 3 bases and J lost 6, with 8 bases in between. The germline V gene encodes CDR1 DFQATT and CDR2 SNEGSKA (reference sequence). In DNA form, the CDR3 reads TGCAGTGCTAGGATCCGTGATGAAAAACTGTTTTTT. Translation: CSARIRDEKLFF.

The chain combines TRBV19 with TRBJ2-1; the match to TRBD1 covers 7 bases. J gave up 6 bases and V 4 bases, and 3 bases lay outside the gene matches. The length of the CDR3 is 13 residues. In germline, CDR1 is LNHDA, CDR2 SQIVND (reference sequence). The CDR3 here is CASSNGQVNEQFF. The CDR3 bases are TGTGCCAGTAGTAATGGACAGGTCAATGAGCAGTTCTTC. Combining the CDR3 with reference TRBV19 and TRBJ2-1 gives the whole variable domain DGGITQSPKYLFRKEGQNVTLSCEQNLNHDAMYWYRQDPGQGLRLIYYSQIVNDFQKGDIAEGYSVSREKKESFPLTVTSAQKNPTAFYLCASSNGQVNEQFFGPGTRLTVL.

The chain joins TRBV24-1 to TRBJ2-2; D is possibly TRBD1 or TRBD2 (6 bases each). V was pared by 12 bases and J by 1 base, with 11 bases between. Per the germline V gene, CDR1 is KGHDR and CDR2 is SFDVKD. The CDR3 is 13 residues long. The CDR3 region is CAAGGGNTGELFF. CDR3 coding DNA: TGTGCCGCAGGAGGGGGGAACACCGGGGAGCTGTTTTTT.

This clonotype was seen only a few times. The gene calls are TRBV15 and TRBJ2-1; 14 bases map to TRBD2. The CDR3 contains 18 residues. The trim removed 5 bases at V and 9 bases at J, leaving 15 bases unmatched. Per the germline V gene, CDR1 is LNHNV and CDR2 is YYDKDF (reference sequence). The CDR3 DNA sequence: TGTGCCACCAGCTTACTGACTAGCGGGAGGGTCGGTAATACTGAGCAGTTCTTC. Translating gives CATSLLTSGRVGNTEQFF.

This clonotype was counted a few times. The chain has TRBV20-1 and TRBJ2-2, with a possible D match to TRBD1 (6 bases). V lost 7 bases and J 0 bases, leaving 15 bases between the germline ends. This CDR3 has 15 amino acids. CDR1 and CDR2 from the germline V gene are DFQATT and SNEGSKA (reference sequence). The CDR3 DNA follows: TGCAGTGGTAAACCGGGACACACGAACACCGGGGAGCTGTTTTTT. Encoded protein: CSGKPGHTNTGELFF.

The sample holds many counts of this clonotype. This chain connects TRBV7-9 to TRBJ2-5; 11 nucleotides match TRBD2. Losses at the gene ends were 8 bases for V and 0 bases for J; bases not matched to a gene: 11. This CDR3 spans 17 amino acids. Germline CDR1 and CDR2: SEHNR and FQNEAQ (reference sequence). CDR3 protein: CASVLAGALPYQETQYF. The DNA of the CDR3 is TGTGCCAGCGTACTAGCGGGAGCGCTCCCGTACCAAGAGACCCAGTACTTC.

This clonotype was recorded many times. The chain couples TRBV9 to TRBJ2-7, with 8 bases that match TRBD2. The CDR3 totals 14 residues. The V gene's germline CDR1 is SGDLS and CDR2 YYNGEE. J was trimmed by 2 bases and V by 3 bases; bases with no gene match: 4. The CDR3 loop reads CASSGRAGAYEQYF. CDR3 bases: TGTGCCAGCAGCGGGAGAGCGGGAGCCTACGAGCAGTACTTC.

Points on this clonotype: A clone one base away is much larger, so this may be a read error. The chain recombines TRBV2 with TRBJ2-5; D is perhaps TRBD1 or TRBD2 (5 bases each). The V gene's germline CDR1 is SNHLY and CDR2 FYNNEI. The CDR3 totals 14 residues. This chain's CDR3 is CASNEGSLQETQHF. The CDR3 DNA reads TGTGCCAGCAACGAGGGGAGCCTCCAAGAGACCCAGCACTTC.

This clonotype was counted many times. This chain uses TRBV3-1 with TRBJ1-1; D unclear. The germline V gene encodes CDR1 LGHDT and CDR2 YNNKEL (reference sequence). The CDR3 is 14 residues long. The ends were cut back, 3 bases at V and 0 bases at J, with 8 bases in the middle. CDR3 bases: TGTGCCAGCAGCCATTCCGGACTGAACACTGAAGCTTTCTTT. It codes for CASSHSGLNTEAFF.

In its sample, this clonotype was seen many times. The chain joins TRBV5-6 to TRBJ2-7; D unresolved. The germline V gene has CDR1 SGHDT and CDR2 YYEEEE. Deletions cut 2 bases from V and 5 bases from J, with 8 bases between. The CDR3 is 12 amino acids. CDR3 DNA sequence: TGTGCCAGCAGCTTCGGCAACGACGAGCAGTACTTC. Translation: CASSFGNDEQYF.

This clonotype was counted only a few times. In nucleotides, the CDR3 is TGTGCCACGCGTGGGGGGCGGCTGAGTGAGCAGTTCTTC. Protein: CATRGGRLSEQFF. V and J are TRBV24-1 and TRBJ2-1, with D perhaps assigned TRBD1 or TRBD2 (6 bases each). V dropped 10 bases and J dropped 9 bases, with 18 bases sitting between them. CDR3 length: 13 amino acids. The germline V gene has CDR1 KGHDR and CDR2 SFDVKD.

The chain uses TRBV20-1 and TRBJ2-7; 7 nucleotides line up with TRBD2. The V segment lost 8 bases and the J segment 2 bases; nucleotides outside the gene matches: 21. Germline loops: CDR1 DFQATT, CDR2 SNEGSKA (reference sequence). This CDR3 region has 17 residues. In nucleotides, the CDR3 is TGCAGTTACCAAGATCGCCCCGGATGGAGCGGGACCTACGAGCAGTACTTC. It specifies CSYQDRPGWSGTYEQYF.

This chain uses TRBV3-1 with TRBJ2-2; D is perhaps TRBD1 or TRBD2 (5 bases each). This CDR3 has 14 residues. Germline CDR1 LGHDT, CDR2 YNNKEL (reference sequence). Trimming stripped 7 bases from V and 3 bases from J, with 12 bases between. DNA for the CDR3: TGTGCCAGCAAGATTGGGACGGACACCGGGGAGCTGTTTTTT. Amino acid sequence: CASKIGTDTGELFF.

This clonotype was found many times. The chain uses TRBV20-1 and TRBJ2-1, with D possibly matching TRBD2 (6 bases). V lost 3 bases and J lost 3, with 12 bases in between. Looked up from germline, CDR1 is DFQATT and CDR2 is SNEGSKA (reference sequence). This CDR3 comprises 14 residues. Here the CDR3 reads CSASASANYNEQFF. DNA for the CDR3: TGCAGTGCTAGCGCTAGCGCGAACTACAATGAGCAGTTCTTC.

The chain links TRBV6-1 to TRBJ2-1, with 10 bases that match TRBD2. J gave up 6 bases and V 4 bases, and 9 bases lay outside the gene matches. The CDR3 is 16 residues long. The germline V gene encodes CDR1 MNHNS and CDR2 SASEGT. CDR3 in DNA: TGTGCCAGCAGTGTTAGAATAGCGGGAGGCCCCAATGAGCAGTTCTTC. It codes for CASSVRIAGGPNEQFF.

This clonotype was detected only a few times. This chain links TRBV4-1 with TRBJ1-5; D remains unclear. CDR1 MGHRA and CDR2 YSYEKL come from the germline V gene. The CDR3 spans 16 residues. V was pared by 4 bases and J by 0 bases, with 13 bases between. CDR3 nucleotide sequence: TGCGCCAGCAGCCCCCATGGCAGAAATAGCAATCAGCCCCAGCATTTT. Protein product: CASSPHGRNSNQPQHF.

This clonotype has a count of ten or more. The CDR3 sequence: CASSPRGSGANYEQYF. The CDR3 coding sequence is TGTGCCAGCTCACCCCGGGGGAGCGGGGCGAACTACGAGCAGTACTTC. The rearrangement joins TRBV18 to TRBJ2-7; 7 bases match TRBD2. CDR1 is KGHSH and CDR2 is LQKENI in the germline V gene. This CDR3 region has 16 residues. V gave up 3 bases and J gave up 3 bases; unmatched junction bases: 11.

This clonotype was observed many times. The chain recombines TRBV7-2 with TRBJ2-1, with 7 bases lining up with TRBD2. This CDR3 comprises 15 residues. The germline V gene has CDR1 SGHTA and CDR2 FQGNSA. Trimming cost V 2 bases and J 6 bases; bases outside gene matches: 7. CDR3 residues: CASSLLAGVPNEQFF. The CDR3 region has the DNA TGTGCCAGCAGCTTACTGGCGGGAGTACCCAATGAGCAGTTCTTC.

The chain employs TRBV20-1 and TRBJ2-1, with D perhaps TRBD2 (6 bases). CDR3 length equals 13 residues. The ends were cut back, 5 bases at V and 4 bases at J, with 12 bases in the middle. Germline V gene data show CDR1 as DFQATT and CDR2 as SNEGSKA (reference sequence). The CDR3 loop reads CSAFGGKYNEQFF. The CDR3 region has the DNA TGCAGTGCTTTCGGCGGGAAATACAATGAGCAGTTCTTC.

CDR3 DNA: TGCAGTGCTAGAACCCAGGGGGCGGATAATTCACCCCTCCACTTT. Its translation: CSARTQGADNSPLHF. The V call is TRBV20-1, the J call TRBJ1-6; the match to TRBD1 covers 8 bases. The CDR3 spans 15 residues. Looked up from germline, CDR1 is DFQATT and CDR2 is SNEGSKA (reference sequence). J gave up 5 bases and V 2 bases, and 5 bases lay outside the gene matches.

The table lists this clonotype with a few counts. This rearrangement joins TRBV9 to TRBJ2-7, with TRBD2 identical over 10 bases. The germline V gene encodes CDR1 SGDLS and CDR2 YYNGEE. CDR3 length: 15 residues. After removal of 3 bases from V and 6 bases from J, the junction contained 9 bases not matched to a gene. CDR3 protein: CASSARAGGPFEQYF. The CDR3 region has the DNA TGTGCCAGCAGCGCGCGAGCGGGAGGGCCGTTCGAGCAGTACTTC.

The sample holds many counts of this clonotype. The chain couples TRBV3-1 to TRBJ2-1, with unresolved D. CDR3 length equals 14 residues. CDR1 is LGHDT, CDR2 YNNKEL, per germline (reference sequence). Trimming shortened V by 5 bases and J by 4 bases, and 12 bases separated the two germline ends. The CDR3 sequence is CASSKTEAYNEQFF. CDR3 in DNA: TGTGCCAGCAGCAAGACCGAGGCTTACAATGAGCAGTTCTTC.